These 18 T cell receptor beta chains were sequenced from one sample in a study of identical twins. TCRdb used MiXCR to reprocess the 5' RACE reads, holding one entry per CDR3 protein. This sample yields around 20,000 distinct CDR3 sequences, of which roughly 63% are seen a single time; under 7% belongs to the top ten. Input material: memory (CD45RO+) T cells sorted from blood. These receptors all come from a woman between 18 and 30 years old in good health. This table probably holds off-target reads from a library built for another chain.

The rearrangement joins TRBV7-9 to TRBJ2-2; weak D call: TRBD1 (7 bases). Germline V CDR1 and CDR2: SEHNR, FQNEAQ (reference sequence). Trimming removed 2 bases from V and 7 bases from J, with 14 bases in between. This CDR3 comprises 15 residues. The CDR3 is CASSLRTGGVGELFF. The CDR3 coding sequence is TGTGCCAGCAGCTTACGGACAGGCGGGGTCGGGGAGCTGTTTTTT.

V is TRBV19 and J is TRBJ2-5; D is undetermined. The CDR3 covers 12 residues. Trimming stripped 4 bases from V and 5 bases from J, with 8 bases between. The germline V gene has CDR1 LNHDA and CDR2 SQIVND (reference sequence). CDR3 region: CASSTGAETQYF. In nucleotides, the CDR3 is TGTGCCAGTAGTACGGGCGCGGAGACCCAGTACTTC.

The gene calls are TRBV21-1 and TRBJ2-5. TRBV21-1 is a listed pseudogene. The CDR3 runs to 13 residues. CDR3 DNA sequence: TGTGCCAGCAGCATCCAGTCCCAAGAGACCCAGTACTTC. Protein product: CASSIQSQETQYF.

This chain connects TRBV19 to TRBJ2-7; D not resolved. This CDR3 has 15 amino acids. From germline, CDR1 is LNHDA and CDR2 SQIVND (reference sequence). Trimming shortened V by 0 bases and J by 3 bases, and 12 bases separated the two germline ends. The CDR3 loop is CASSIDFGRNYEQYF. The DNA of the CDR3 is TGTGCCAGTAGTATAGATTTTGGCAGAAACTACGAGCAGTACTTC.

The gene calls are TRBV6-5 and TRBJ1-5; no firm D call. Germline CDR1 reads MNHEY; CDR2 reads SVGAGI. V gave up 2 bases and J gave up 0 bases, with 8 bases separating them. There are 15 residues in the CDR3. For the CDR3, the DNA is TGTGCCAGCAGTTACACGCCCTATAGCAATCAGCCCCAGCATTTT. It yields the protein CASSYTPYSNQPQHF.

This chain joins TRBV5-2 and TRBJ2-1. TRBV5-2 is recorded as a pseudogene. The CDR3 spans 10 residues. The CDR3 is CASSLNEQFF. CDR3 nucleotide sequence: TGTGCCAGCAGCTTGAATGAGCAGTTCTTC.

This rearrangement joins TRBV7-2 to TRBJ2-7; the match to TRBD2 covers 8 bases. Germline-derived CDR1 and CDR2 are SGHTA and FQGNSA. The V gene end was trimmed by 8 bases and the J gene end by 6 bases; junction bases not matched to a gene: 6. The CDR3 loop spans 12 amino acids. The CDR3 is CASRYGRGEQYF. As DNA, the CDR3 is TGTGCCAGCCGCTACGGGAGGGGCGAGCAGTACTTC.

The chain couples TRBV2 to TRBJ2-3; the match to TRBD2 covers 8 bases. Trimming took 4 bases from V and 2 from J; bases not matched to a gene: 2. The germline V gene has CDR1 SNHLY and CDR2 FYNNEI. The CDR3 consists of 14 residues. CDR3 sequence: CASSVAGPTDTQYF. CDR3 sequence (DNA): TGTGCCAGCAGTGTAGCGGGACCCACAGATACGCAGTATTTT.

V and J are TRBV20-1 and TRBJ2-3, with 7 bases fitting TRBD1. The CDR3 loop spans 15 amino acids. The ends lost 5 bases at V and 3 bases at J; junction bases unmatched: 11. Germline V gene data show CDR1 as DFQATT and CDR2 as SNEGSKA (reference sequence). The chain's CDR3 is CSAPLGQAGTDTQYF. The CDR3 DNA sequence: TGCAGTGCTCCCCTAGGACAGGCCGGTACAGATACGCAGTATTTT.

A few counts support this clonotype. The genes are TRBV6-2 or TRBV6-3 and TRBJ2-1; TRBD1 or TRBD2 may be the D gene (7 bases each). The germline gives CDR1 MNHEY, CDR2 SVGEGT. The ends were cut back, 0 bases at V and 4 bases at J, with 13 bases in the middle. This CDR3 is 16 amino acids long. CDR3 coding DNA: TGTGCCAGCAGTTACTCAGCGGGACAGAATTACAATGAGCAGTTCTTC. Translation gives CASSYSAGQNYNEQFF.

This clonotype was detected only once. V is TRBV29-1 and J is TRBJ2-1, with 8 bases that match TRBD2. Trimming at V came to 6 bases and at J to 1 base, leaving 5 bases not matched to a gene. Germline V CDR1 and CDR2: SQVTM, ANQGSEA. The CDR3 consists of 14 residues. The CDR3: CSVVAGSSYNEQFF. Written as DNA, the CDR3 is TGCAGCGTAGTAGCGGGATCTTCCTACAATGAGCAGTTCTTC.

V gene TRBV20-1 combines with J gene TRBJ2-2; tentatively, D is TRBD1 or TRBD2 (6 bases each). There are 12 residues in the CDR3. Trimming shortened V by 7 bases and J by 6 bases, and 12 bases separated the two germline ends. CDR1 is DFQATT and CDR2 is SNEGSKA in the germline V gene (reference sequence). This chain's CDR3 is CSVERGAGELFF. DNA of the CDR3: TGCAGTGTCGAAAGGGGGGCCGGGGAGCTGTTTTTT.

The V and J genes are TRBV19 and TRBJ2-7; D unresolved. Trimming took off 4 bases at V and 6 bases at J, with 10 bases between the two ends. The CDR3 runs to 12 residues. From germline, CDR1 is LNHDA and CDR2 SQIVND (reference sequence). The CDR3 DNA reads TGTGCCAGTAGTAATCAGGTTTCCGAGCAGTACTTC. This codes for CASSNQVSEQYF.

This sequence joins TRBV10-1 and TRBJ2-7, with D tentatively TRBD2 (6 bases). Looked up from germline, CDR1 is WNHNN and CDR2 is SYGVQD (reference sequence). The length of the CDR3 is 13 residues. Trimming took 7 bases from V and 7 from J, leaving 17 bases between them. CDR3 in amino acids: CASTVETGGEQYF. The CDR3 DNA reads as TGCGCCAGCACTGTTGAAACAGGAGGGGAGCAGTACTTC.

This chain uses TRBV2 with TRBJ1-5; perhaps TRBD1 as D (5 bases). Germline CDR1 is SNHLY and CDR2 is FYNNEI. V lost 7 bases and J 1 base, leaving 8 bases between the germline ends. The CDR3 has 13 amino acids. This CDR3 reads CASTRDSNQPQHF. The CDR3 region has the DNA TGTGCCAGCACCCGGGACAGCAATCAGCCCCAGCATTTT.

J is TRBJ2-7 and V is TRBV15; D is undetermined. The V end was cut by 0 bases, the J end by 4 bases, with 13 bases between. This CDR3 spans 15 amino acids. Per germline, CDR1 LNHNV and CDR2 YYDKDF (reference sequence). The CDR3 spells CATSRDPALGYEQYF. In nucleotides, the CDR3 is TGTGCCACCAGCAGAGACCCCGCGTTGGGATACGAGCAGTACTTC.

This clonotype has only a few counts. The chain has TRBV9 and TRBJ2-5; TRBD2 aligns across 16 bases. The CDR3 sequence is 18 residues long. The germline gives CDR1 SGDLS, CDR2 YYNGEE. V trimming: 6 bases; J trimming: 2 bases; junction bases outside the gene matches: 10. In DNA, the CDR3 is TGTGCCAGCACCGGGACTAGCGGGAGGGGGATTGAACAAGAGACCCAGTACTTC. It encodes CASTGTSGRGIEQETQYF. Looking up the rest from reference TRBV9 and TRBJ2-5 gives the full variable domain: DSGVTQTPKHLITATGQRVTLRCSPRSGDLSVYWYQQSLDQGLQFLIQYYNGEERAKGNILERFSAQQFPDLHSELNLSSLELGDSALYFCASTGTSGRGIEQETQYFGPGTRLLVL.

The CDR3 DNA sequence: TGTGCCAGCACCAGACCTAGCGGGAGGGGGGACACCGGGGAGCTGTTTTTT. Translating gives CASTRPSGRGDTGELFF. The J gene is TRBJ2-2, the V gene TRBV28; the match to TRBD2 covers 12 bases. CDR1 MDHEN and CDR2 SYDVKM come from the germline V gene. The CDR3 extends over 17 amino acids. Unmatched junction bases numbered 9, after V lost 7 bases and J lost 3 bases.